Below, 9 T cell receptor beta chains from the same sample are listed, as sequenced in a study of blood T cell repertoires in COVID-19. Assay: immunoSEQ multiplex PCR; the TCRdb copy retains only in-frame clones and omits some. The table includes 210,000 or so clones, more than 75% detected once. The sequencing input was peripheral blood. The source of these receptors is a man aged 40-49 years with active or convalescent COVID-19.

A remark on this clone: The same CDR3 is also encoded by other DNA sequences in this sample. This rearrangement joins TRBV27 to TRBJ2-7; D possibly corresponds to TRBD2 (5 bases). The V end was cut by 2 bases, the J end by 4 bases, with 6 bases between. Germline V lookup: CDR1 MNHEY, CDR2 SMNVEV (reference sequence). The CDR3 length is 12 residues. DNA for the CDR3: TGTGCCAGCAGTTTACGGGGTTACGAGCAGTACTTC. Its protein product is CASSLRGYEQYF.

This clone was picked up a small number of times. For the CDR3, the DNA is TGTGCCAGCAGTGAAGCGGCAGGGTACAATCAGCCCCAGCATTTT. Its translation: CASSEAAGYNQPQHF. The chain recombines TRBV2 with TRBJ1-5; D may be TRBD1 (5 bases). CDR3 length: 15 residues. CDR1 and CDR2 from the germline V gene are SNHLY and FYNNEI. The germline V and J ends were trimmed by 0 bases and 3 bases, with 9 bases remaining between them.

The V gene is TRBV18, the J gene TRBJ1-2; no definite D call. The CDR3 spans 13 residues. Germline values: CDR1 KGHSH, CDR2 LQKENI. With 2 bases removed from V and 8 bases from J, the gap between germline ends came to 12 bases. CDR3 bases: TGTGCCAGCTCACCAACAGCCTCCGAGGGCTACACCTTC. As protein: CASSPTASEGYTF.

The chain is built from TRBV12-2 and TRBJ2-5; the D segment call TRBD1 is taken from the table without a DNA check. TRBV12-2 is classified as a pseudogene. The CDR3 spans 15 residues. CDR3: CASRFRQGSDETQYF. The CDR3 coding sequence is TGTGCAAGTCGCTTTAGGCAGGGAAGCGATGAGACCCAGTACTTC.

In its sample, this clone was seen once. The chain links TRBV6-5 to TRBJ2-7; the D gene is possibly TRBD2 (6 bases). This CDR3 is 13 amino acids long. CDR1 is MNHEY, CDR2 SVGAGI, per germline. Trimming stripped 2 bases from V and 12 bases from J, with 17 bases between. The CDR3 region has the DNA TGTGCCAGCAGTTACGGAGGGGTTGGCGTCTGGTACTTC. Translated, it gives CASSYGGVGVWYF.

Here the CDR3 reads CASSVVGAVADTQYF. The CDR3 nucleotides read TGTGCCAGCAGTGTAGTGGGGGCAGTAGCAGATACGCAGTATTTT. V is TRBV2 and J is TRBJ2-3, with D maybe TRBD1 (6 bases). Germline V gene sequence: CDR1 SNHLY, CDR2 FYNNEI. Deletions cut 4 bases from V and 4 bases from J, with 15 bases between. This CDR3 has 15 amino acids.

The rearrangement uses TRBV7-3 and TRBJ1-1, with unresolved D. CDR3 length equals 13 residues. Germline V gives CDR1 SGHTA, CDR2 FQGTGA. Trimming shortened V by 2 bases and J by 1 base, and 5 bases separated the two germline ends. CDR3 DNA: TGTGCCAGCAGCTTATCGGGGAACACTGAAGCTTTCTTT. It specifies CASSLSGNTEAFF. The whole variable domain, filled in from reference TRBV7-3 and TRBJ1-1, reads GAGVSQTPSNKVTEKGKYVELRCDPISGHTALYWYRQSLGQGPEFLIYFQGTGAADDSGLPNDRFFAVRPEGSVSTLKIQRTERGDSAVYLCASSLSGNTEAFFGQGTRLTVV.

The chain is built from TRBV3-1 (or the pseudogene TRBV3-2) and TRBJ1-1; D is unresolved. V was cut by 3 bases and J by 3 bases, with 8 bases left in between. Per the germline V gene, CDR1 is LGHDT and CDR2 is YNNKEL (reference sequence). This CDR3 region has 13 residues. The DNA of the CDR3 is TGTGCCAGCAGCCACCTAGGCGACACTGAAGCTTTCTTT. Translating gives CASSHLGDTEAFF.

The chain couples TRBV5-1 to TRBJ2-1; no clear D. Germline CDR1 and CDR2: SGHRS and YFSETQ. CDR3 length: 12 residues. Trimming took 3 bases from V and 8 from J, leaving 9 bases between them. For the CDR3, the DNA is TGCGCCAGCAGCTCTTTAGCTGATGAGCAGTTCTTC. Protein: CASSSLADEQFF.